This T cell receptor beta chain is from a study of identical twins. A word on this clonotype: Antigen: not known.

Trimming pared 2 bases from V and 2 bases from J, leaving 10 bases between. CDR1 LGHDT and CDR2 YNNKEL come from the germline V gene (reference sequence). CDR3 length: 14 amino acids. One entry per CDR3 protein, called by TCRdb with MiXCR from the 5' RACE reads. The sample contains about 890,000 distinct CDR3 sequences, approximately 13% of which appear only once. Study-wide points: Out-of-frame beta chain sequences displayed weaker excess sharing between twins. Modelling underestimated the level of out-of-frame TCR alpha sharing observed in monozygotic twins. The authors noted that invariant MAIT and iNKT cells could partly confound zero-insertion analyses.

The same sample was also studied in work on yellow fever vaccine responses in identical twins.

The chain has TRBV3-1 and TRBJ2-7, with D tentatively TRBD2 (7 bases). Material for sequencing was PBMCs. This sequence originates from a woman aged 18-35 years in good health. In DNA form, the CDR3 reads TGTGCCAGCAGCCAACGGGGGGCGGCCTACGAGCAGTACTTC. Translation: CASSQRGAAYEQYF.